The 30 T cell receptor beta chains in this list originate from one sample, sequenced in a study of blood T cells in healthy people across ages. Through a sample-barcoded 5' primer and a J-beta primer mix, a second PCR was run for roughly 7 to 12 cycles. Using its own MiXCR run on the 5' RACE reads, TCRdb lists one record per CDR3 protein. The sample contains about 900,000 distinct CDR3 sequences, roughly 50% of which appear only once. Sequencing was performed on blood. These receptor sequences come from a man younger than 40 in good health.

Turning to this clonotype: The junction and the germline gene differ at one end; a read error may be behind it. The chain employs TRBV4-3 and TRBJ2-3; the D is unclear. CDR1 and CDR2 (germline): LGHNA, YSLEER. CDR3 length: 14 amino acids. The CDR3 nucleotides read TGCGCCAGTAGCCAAGATCCTTGGTTTAGTACGCAGTATTTT. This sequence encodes CASSQDPWFSTQYF.

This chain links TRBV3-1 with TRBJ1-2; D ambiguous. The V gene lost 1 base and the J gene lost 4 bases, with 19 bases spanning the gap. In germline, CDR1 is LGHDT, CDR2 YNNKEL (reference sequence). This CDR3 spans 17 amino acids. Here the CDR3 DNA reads TGTGCCAGCAGCCAAGGGTTGGGTTCGCGAATGGGCTATGGCTACACCTTC. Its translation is CASSQGLGSRMGYGYTF.

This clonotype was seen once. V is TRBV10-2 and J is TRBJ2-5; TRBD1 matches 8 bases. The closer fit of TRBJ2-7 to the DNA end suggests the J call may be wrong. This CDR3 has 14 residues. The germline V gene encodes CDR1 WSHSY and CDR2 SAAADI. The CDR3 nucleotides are TGCGCCAGCAGTACGGGACAGGTCAAGGACGAGCAGTACTTC. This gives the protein CASSTGQVKDEQYF.

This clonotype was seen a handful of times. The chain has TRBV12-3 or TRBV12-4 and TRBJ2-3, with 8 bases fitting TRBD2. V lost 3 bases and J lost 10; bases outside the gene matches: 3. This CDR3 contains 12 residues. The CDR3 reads CASSLGTRAQYF. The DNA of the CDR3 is TGTGCCAGCAGTTTGGGGACTAGAGCGCAGTATTTT.

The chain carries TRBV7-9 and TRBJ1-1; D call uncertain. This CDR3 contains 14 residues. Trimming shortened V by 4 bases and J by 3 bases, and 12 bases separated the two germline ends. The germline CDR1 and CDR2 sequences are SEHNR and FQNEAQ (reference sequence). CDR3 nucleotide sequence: TGTGCCAGCAGCTCGGAACTAAGGCACACTGAAGCTTTCTTT. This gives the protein CASSSELRHTEAFF.

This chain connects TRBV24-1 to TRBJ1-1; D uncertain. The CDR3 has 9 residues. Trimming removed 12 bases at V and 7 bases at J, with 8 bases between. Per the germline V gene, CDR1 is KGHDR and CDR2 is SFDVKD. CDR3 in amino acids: CASANEAFF. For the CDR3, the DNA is TGTGCCTCGGCGAATGAAGCTTTCTTT.

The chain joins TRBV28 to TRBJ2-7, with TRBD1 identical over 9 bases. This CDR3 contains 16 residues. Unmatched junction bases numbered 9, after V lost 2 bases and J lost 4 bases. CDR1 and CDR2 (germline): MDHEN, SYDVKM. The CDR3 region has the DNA TGTGCCAGCAGTTTAGCTCGCGGACAGGGGAGTTACGAGCAGTACTTC. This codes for CASSLARGQGSYEQYF.

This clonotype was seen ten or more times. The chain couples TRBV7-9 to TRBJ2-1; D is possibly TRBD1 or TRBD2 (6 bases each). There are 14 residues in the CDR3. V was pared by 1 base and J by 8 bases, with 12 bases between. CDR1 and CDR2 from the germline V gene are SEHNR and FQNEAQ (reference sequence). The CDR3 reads CASSLETGRHEQFF. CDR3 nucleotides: TGTGCCAGCAGCTTAGAAACAGGGAGGCATGAGCAGTTCTTC.

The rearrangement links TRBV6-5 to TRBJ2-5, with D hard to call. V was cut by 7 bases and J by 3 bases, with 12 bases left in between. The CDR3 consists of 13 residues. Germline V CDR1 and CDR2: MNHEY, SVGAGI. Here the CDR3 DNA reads TGTGCCAGCAATGTTCACAGAAAAGAGACCCAGTACTTC. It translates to CASNVHRKETQYF.

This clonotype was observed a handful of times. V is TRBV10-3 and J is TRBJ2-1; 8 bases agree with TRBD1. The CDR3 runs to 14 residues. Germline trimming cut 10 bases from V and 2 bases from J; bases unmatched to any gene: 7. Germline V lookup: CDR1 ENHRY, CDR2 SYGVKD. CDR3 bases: TGTGCCACCGACAGGGGTGCCCCCTACAATGAGCAGTTCTTC. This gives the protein CATDRGAPYNEQFF.

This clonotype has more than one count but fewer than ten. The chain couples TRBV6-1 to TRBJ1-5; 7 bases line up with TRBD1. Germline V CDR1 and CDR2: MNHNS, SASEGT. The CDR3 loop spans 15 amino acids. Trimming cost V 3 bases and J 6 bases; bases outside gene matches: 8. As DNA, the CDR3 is TGTGCCAGCAGTGACCGACAGGGTCTCACTCAGCCCCAGCATTTT. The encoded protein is CASSDRQGLTQPQHF.

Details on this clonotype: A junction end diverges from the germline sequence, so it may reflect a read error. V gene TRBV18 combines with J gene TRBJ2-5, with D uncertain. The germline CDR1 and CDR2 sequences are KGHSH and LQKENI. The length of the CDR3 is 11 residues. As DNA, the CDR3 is TGTGCCAGCTCACTCCAAAAGACCCAGTACTTC. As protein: CASSLQKTQYF.

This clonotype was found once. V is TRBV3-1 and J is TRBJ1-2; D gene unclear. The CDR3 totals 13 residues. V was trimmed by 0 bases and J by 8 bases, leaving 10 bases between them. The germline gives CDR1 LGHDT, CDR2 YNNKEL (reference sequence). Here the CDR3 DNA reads TGTGCCAGCAGCCAAGATCAAAGGGTCGGCTACACCTTC. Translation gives CASSQDQRVGYTF.

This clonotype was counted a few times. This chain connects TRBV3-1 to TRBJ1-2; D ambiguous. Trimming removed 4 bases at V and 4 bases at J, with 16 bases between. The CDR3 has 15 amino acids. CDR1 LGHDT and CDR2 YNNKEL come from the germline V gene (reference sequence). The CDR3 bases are TGTGCCAGCAGCCGAACCTCGACGGACGGCTATGGCTACACCTTC. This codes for CASSRTSTDGYGYTF.

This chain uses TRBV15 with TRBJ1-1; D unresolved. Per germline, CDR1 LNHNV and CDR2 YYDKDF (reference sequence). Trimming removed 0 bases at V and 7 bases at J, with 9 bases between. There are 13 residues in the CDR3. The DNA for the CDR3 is TGTGCCACCAGCAGAGAGTATGAGAATGAAGCTTTCTTT. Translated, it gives CATSREYENEAFF.

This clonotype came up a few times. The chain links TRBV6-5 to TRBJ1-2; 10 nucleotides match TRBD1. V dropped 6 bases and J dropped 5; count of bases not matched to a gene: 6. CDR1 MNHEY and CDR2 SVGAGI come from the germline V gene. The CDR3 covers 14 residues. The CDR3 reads CASRETGGGYGYTF. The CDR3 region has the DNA TGTGCCAGCAGAGAGACAGGGGGCGGGTATGGCTACACCTTC.

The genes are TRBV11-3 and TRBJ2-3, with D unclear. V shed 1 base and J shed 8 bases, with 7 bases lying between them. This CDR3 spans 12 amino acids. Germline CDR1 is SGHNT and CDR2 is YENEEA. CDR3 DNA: TGTGCCAGCAGCTTAGGGGCGTTTACGCAGTATTTT. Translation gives CASSLGAFTQYF.

The chain's CDR3 is CATSRGGAGAGGDTQYF. The CDR3, as DNA: TGTGCCACCAGCAGAGGTGGGGCGGGCGCCGGAGGAGATACGCAGTATTTT. This sequence joins TRBV15 and TRBJ2-3; D possibly uses TRBD1 or TRBD2 (5 bases each). V lost 1 base to trimming and J lost 5 bases, with 19 bases between them. In germline, CDR1 is LNHNV, CDR2 YYDKDF (reference sequence). This CDR3 contains 17 residues.

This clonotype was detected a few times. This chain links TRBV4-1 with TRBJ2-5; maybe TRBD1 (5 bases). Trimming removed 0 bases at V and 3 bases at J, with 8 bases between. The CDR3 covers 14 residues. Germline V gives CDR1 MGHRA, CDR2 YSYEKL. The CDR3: CASSQDRGEETQYF. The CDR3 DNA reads TGCGCCAGCAGCCAAGATAGGGGTGAAGAGACCCAGTACTTC.

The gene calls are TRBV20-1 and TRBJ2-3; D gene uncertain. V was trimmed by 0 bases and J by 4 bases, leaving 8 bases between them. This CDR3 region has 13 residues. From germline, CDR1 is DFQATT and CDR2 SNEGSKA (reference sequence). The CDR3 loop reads CSARDSVSDTQYF. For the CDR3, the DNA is TGCAGTGCTAGAGATTCAGTATCAGATACGCAGTATTTT.

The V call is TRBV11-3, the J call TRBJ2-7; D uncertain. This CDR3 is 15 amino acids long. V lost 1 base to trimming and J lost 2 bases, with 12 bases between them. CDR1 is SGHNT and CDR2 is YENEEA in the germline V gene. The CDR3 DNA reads TGTGCCAGCAGCTTAGGGCAGCTTTCTCCCTACGAGCAGTACTTC. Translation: CASSLGQLSPYEQYF.

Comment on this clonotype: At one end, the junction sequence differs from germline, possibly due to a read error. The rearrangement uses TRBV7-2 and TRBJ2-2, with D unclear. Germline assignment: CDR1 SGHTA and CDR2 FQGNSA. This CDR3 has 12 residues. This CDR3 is CASSPNNGELFF. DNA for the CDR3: TGTGCCAGCAGCCCTAACAACGGGGAGCTGTTTTTT.

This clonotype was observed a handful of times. CDR3 in amino acids: CAIGGGAGRDTQYF. In nucleotides, the CDR3 is TGTGCCATCGGAGGGGGGGCGGGGAGAGATACGCAGTATTTT. The V call is TRBV10-3, the J call TRBJ2-3; D possibly corresponds to TRBD2 (7 bases). V lost 8 bases, J lost 5 bases, and 17 bases lay in between. The CDR3 runs 14 residues. Looked up from germline, CDR1 is ENHRY and CDR2 is SYGVKD.

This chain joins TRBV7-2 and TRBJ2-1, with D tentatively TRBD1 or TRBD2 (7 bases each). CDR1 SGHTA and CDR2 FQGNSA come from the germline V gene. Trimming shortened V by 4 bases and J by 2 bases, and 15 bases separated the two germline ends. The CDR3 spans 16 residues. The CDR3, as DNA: TGTGCCAGCAGCTCCAGGGGGGGCACTACCTACAATGAGCAGTTCTTC. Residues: CASSSRGGTTYNEQFF.

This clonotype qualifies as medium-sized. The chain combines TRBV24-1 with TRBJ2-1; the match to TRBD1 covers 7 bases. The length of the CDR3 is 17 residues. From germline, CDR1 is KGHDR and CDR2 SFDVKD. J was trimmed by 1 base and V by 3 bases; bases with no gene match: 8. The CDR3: CATSDDRARASYNEQFF. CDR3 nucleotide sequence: TGTGCCACCAGTGATGACAGGGCCAGGGCGTCCTACAATGAGCAGTTCTTC.

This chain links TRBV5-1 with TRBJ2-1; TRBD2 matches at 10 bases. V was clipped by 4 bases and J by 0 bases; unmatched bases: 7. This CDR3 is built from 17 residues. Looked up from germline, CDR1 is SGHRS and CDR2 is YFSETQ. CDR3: CASSPLSGGLSYNEQFF. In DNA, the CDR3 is TGCGCCAGCAGCCCGCTTAGCGGGGGGCTCTCCTACAATGAGCAGTTCTTC.

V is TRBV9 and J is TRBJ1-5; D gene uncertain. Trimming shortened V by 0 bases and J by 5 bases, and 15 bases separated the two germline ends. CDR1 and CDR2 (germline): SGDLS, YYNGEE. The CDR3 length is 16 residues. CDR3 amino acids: CASSVGITAWDQPQHF. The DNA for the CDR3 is TGTGCCAGCAGCGTAGGAATAACCGCATGGGATCAGCCCCAGCATTTT.

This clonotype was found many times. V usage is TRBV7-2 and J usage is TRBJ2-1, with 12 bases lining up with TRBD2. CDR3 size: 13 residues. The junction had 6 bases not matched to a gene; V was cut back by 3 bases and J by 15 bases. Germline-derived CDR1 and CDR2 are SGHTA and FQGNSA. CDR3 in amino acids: CASSFTSGGLPFF. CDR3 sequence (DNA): TGTGCCAGCAGCTTTACTAGCGGGGGGCTTCCGTTCTTC.

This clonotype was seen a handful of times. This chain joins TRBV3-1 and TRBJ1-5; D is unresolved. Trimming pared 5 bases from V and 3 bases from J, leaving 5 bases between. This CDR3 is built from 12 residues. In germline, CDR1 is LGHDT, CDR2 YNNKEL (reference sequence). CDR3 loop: CASSSNNQPQHF. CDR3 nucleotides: TGTGCCAGCAGCTCCAACAATCAGCCCCAGCATTTT.

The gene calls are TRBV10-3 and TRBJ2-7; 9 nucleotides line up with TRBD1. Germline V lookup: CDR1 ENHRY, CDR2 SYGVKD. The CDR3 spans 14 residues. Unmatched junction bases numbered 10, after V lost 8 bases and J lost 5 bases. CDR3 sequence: CAIGQLQGANEQYF. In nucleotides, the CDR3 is TGTGCCATCGGGCAATTACAGGGGGCGAACGAGCAGTACTTC.